The next 20 T cell receptor beta chains were all read from a single sample in a study of blood T cell repertoires in COVID-19. Only in-frame clones appear in the TCRdb table, and some are missing; sequencing was by immunoSEQ multiplex PCR. The sample lists about 150,000 clones, 84% seen once, with roughly 15% in the top ten. Material: peripheral blood. These receptors all come from a man younger than 35 with active or convalescent COVID-19.

The rearrangement links TRBV24-1 to TRBJ1-1; 9 nucleotides line up with TRBD1. V lost 8 bases, J lost 0 bases, and 3 bases stayed unmatched. The CDR3 contains 14 residues. The germline CDR1 and CDR2 sequences are KGHDR and SFDVKD. The CDR3 DNA reads TGTGCCACCACCGGACAGGGGATGAACACTGAAGCTTTCTTT. This codes for CATTGQGMNTEAFF.

The sample holds one count of this clone. J is TRBJ2-3 and V is TRBV11-2, with TRBD1 as a possible D gene (6 bases). The CDR3 is 16 residues long. The germline V gene encodes CDR1 SGHAT and CDR2 FQNNGV. Trimming removed 5 bases at V and 0 bases at J, with 15 bases between. CDR3 sequence reads: CASSGKQGLSTDTQYF. CDR3 nucleotide sequence: TGTGCCAGCAGCGGAAAACAGGGTTTGAGCACAGATACGCAGTATTTT.

The chain has TRBV5-1 and TRBJ2-1; 14 bases map to TRBD2. Germline values: CDR1 SGHRS, CDR2 YFSETQ. This CDR3 is built from 15 residues. The ends lost 3 bases at V and 9 bases at J; junction bases unmatched: 5. The CDR3 region has the DNA TGCGCCAGCAGCTGGGGACTAGCGGGAGTCGGTGAGCAGTTCTTC. Its protein product is CASSWGLAGVGEQFF.

The chain links TRBV27 to TRBJ1-5; D remains unclear. This CDR3 is built from 11 residues. Trimming left V 11 bases short and J 0 bases short, with 5 bases between. Germline V gene data show CDR1 as MNHEY and CDR2 as SMNVEV (reference sequence). The CDR3 spells CASSSNQPQHF. CDR3 in DNA: TGTGCCTCTTCTAGCAATCAGCCCCAGCATTTT.

The rearrangement joins TRBV6-6 to TRBJ2-7; 7 bases agree with TRBD2. The CDR3 runs to 15 residues. Trimming removed 2 bases from V and 4 bases from J; junction bases left unmatched: 8. Germline CDR1 is MNHNY and CDR2 is SVGAGI (reference sequence). The CDR3 sequence is CASSYPEGGRYEQYF. The CDR3 DNA is TGTGCCAGCAGTTACCCGGAGGGAGGGAGGTACGAGCAGTACTTC.

The chain is built from TRBV5-1 and TRBJ2-5; the D is unclear. There are 13 residues in the CDR3. V was cut by 5 bases and J by 2 bases, with 10 bases left in between. The V gene's germline CDR1 is SGHRS and CDR2 YFSETQ. CDR3 amino acids: CASRPGLQETQYF. The CDR3, as DNA: TGCGCCAGCAGACCAGGCTTACAAGAGACCCAGTACTTC.

The chain has TRBV6-6 and TRBJ2-7; 10 bases agree with TRBD2. V lost 6 bases, J lost 4 bases, and 6 bases stayed unmatched. This CDR3 has 14 residues. Germline assignment: CDR1 MNHNY and CDR2 SVGAGI (reference sequence). The CDR3 DNA sequence: TGTGCCAGCAGATCTAGCGGGAGCCAATACGAGCAGTACTTC. This codes for CASRSSGSQYEQYF.

The V and J genes are TRBV6-4 and TRBJ2-3, with 11 bases fitting TRBD2. This CDR3 has 15 residues. V trimming: 5 bases; J trimming: 1 base; junction bases outside the gene matches: 2. Germline V lookup: CDR1 MRHNA, CDR2 SNTAGT. CDR3 protein: CASSLAGGGTDTQYF. The CDR3 DNA is TGTGCCAGCAGTCTAGCGGGAGGCGGCACAGATACGCAGTATTTT.

This clone has just a few counts. The chain recombines TRBV28 with TRBJ2-4, with 8 bases that match TRBD1. Germline CDR1 reads MDHEN; CDR2 reads SYDVKM. V shed 0 bases and J 2 bases; nucleotides not matched to a gene: 3. This CDR3 has 16 residues. In DNA, the CDR3 is TGTGCCAGCAGTTTATGGGGACAGGTGACCAAAAACATTCAGTACTTC. Its translation: CASSLWGQVTKNIQYF. Full variable domain (remainder filled in from reference TRBV28 and TRBJ2-4): DVKVTQSSRYLVKRTGEKVFLECVQDMDHENMFWYRQDPGLGLRLIYFSYDVKMKEKGDIPEGYSVSREKKERFSLILESASTNQTSMYLCASSLWGQVTKNIQYFGAGTRLSVL.

V gene TRBV19 combines with J gene TRBJ1-5, with D uncertain. Trimming cost V 7 bases and J 0 bases, with 10 bases left between them. Germline V lookup: CDR1 LNHDA, CDR2 SQIVND (reference sequence). The CDR3 covers 14 residues. In DNA form, the CDR3 reads TGTGCCAGTAAGGCGGAATATAGCAATCAGCCCCAGCATTTT. Residues: CASKAEYSNQPQHF.

The V call is TRBV5-4, the J call TRBJ2-1; D not certain. With 0 bases removed from V and 3 bases from J, the gap between germline ends came to 7 bases. The CDR3 contains 14 residues. The V gene's germline CDR1 is SGHNT and CDR2 YYREEE (reference sequence). The CDR3 loop reads CASSLGAVYNEQFF. The DNA for the CDR3 is TGTGCCAGCAGCTTGGGGGCCGTCTACAATGAGCAGTTCTTC.

The rearrangement links TRBV28 to TRBJ2-1; D perhaps matches TRBD2 (6 bases). The V end lost 0 bases, the J end lost 7 bases, and 10 bases lay between the germline ends. CDR1 is MDHEN and CDR2 is SYDVKM in the germline V gene. The CDR3 sequence is 14 residues long. CDR3 DNA: TGTGCCAGCAGTTTATGGCTGGGGGGAAATGAGCAGTTCTTC. Protein sequence: CASSLWLGGNEQFF.

The J gene is TRBJ1-5, the V gene TRBV2; 9 positions match TRBD1. The CDR3 has 17 amino acids. Germline CDR1 and CDR2: SNHLY and FYNNEI. Losses at the gene ends were 2 bases for V and 0 bases for J; bases not matched to a gene: 5. In DNA, the CDR3 is TGTGCCAGCAGTGAACTCGGACAGGGGTTTAGCAATCAGCCCCAGCATTTT. This codes for CASSELGQGFSNQPQHF.

J is TRBJ2-5 and V is TRBV4-1, with a possible D match to TRBD2 (6 bases). The CDR3 totals 14 residues. CDR1 is MGHRA and CDR2 is YSYEKL in the germline V gene. Trimming removed 2 bases at V and 2 bases at J, with 9 bases between. In DNA form, the CDR3 reads TGCGCCAGCAGCCAATGGGGGACTCAAGAGACCCAGTACTTC. Its protein product is CASSQWGTQETQYF.

This clone has a single count. The chain links TRBV23-1 to TRBJ2-6; no clear D gene. TRBV23-1 is an ORF; its function is uncertain. CDR3 size: 17 residues. The ends were cut back, 3 bases at V and 2 bases at J, with 14 bases in the middle. CDR3 nucleotides: TGCGCCAGCAGTCACATAAGTGCAGGCACTGGGGCCAACGTCCTGACTTTC. This gives the protein CASSHISAGTGANVLTF.

The chain recombines TRBV27 with TRBJ2-1, with 8 bases lining up with TRBD1. The CDR3 has 13 amino acids. Per germline, CDR1 MNHEY and CDR2 SMNVEV (reference sequence). J was trimmed by 7 bases and V by 7 bases; bases with no gene match: 6. The CDR3 nucleotides read TGTGCCAGCACTCTTACAGGGGGTAATGAGCAGTTCTTC. Encoded protein: CASTLTGGNEQFF.

The rearrangement joins TRBV3-1 (or the pseudogene TRBV3-2) to TRBJ1-3; no firm D call. Germline V gene data show CDR1 as LGHDT and CDR2 as YNNKEL (reference sequence). Trimming removed 5 bases at V and 0 bases at J, with 14 bases between. The CDR3 has 16 amino acids. The CDR3 nucleotides are TGTGCCAGCAGCGGGCGAAGGAATACCTCTGGAAACACCATATATTTT. Translated, it gives CASSGRRNTSGNTIYF.

The rearrangement joins TRBV29-1 to TRBJ2-5; 9 nucleotides line up with TRBD1. Trimming at V came to 7 bases and at J to 5 bases, leaving 14 bases not matched to a gene. Germline CDR1 reads SQVTM; CDR2 reads ANQGSEA. The CDR3 is 15 amino acids. CDR3 DNA: TGCAGCGCCAAAAGCAGGACAGGGGTTCGGGAGACCCAGTACTTC. Amino acids: CSAKSRTGVRETQYF.

The chain is built from TRBV27 and TRBJ1-3, with D possibly TRBD1 on 6 matching bases. Germline loops: CDR1 MNHEY, CDR2 SMNVEV (reference sequence). This CDR3 spans 16 amino acids. The V end lost 5 bases, the J end lost 5 bases, and 19 bases lay between the germline ends. The CDR3 nucleotides are TGTGCCAGCAGTCCCCGGGACCTGGGACACCGAAACACCATATATTTT. This gives the protein CASSPRDLGHRNTIYF.

V and J are TRBV9 and TRBJ1-5, with TRBD1 as a possible D gene (6 bases). This CDR3 has 14 amino acids. Germline CDR1 is SGDLS and CDR2 is YYNGEE. With 0 bases removed from V and 3 bases from J, the gap between germline ends came to 7 bases. The CDR3 reads CASSVAGVNQPQHF. CDR3 nucleotide sequence: TGTGCCAGCAGCGTAGCAGGGGTCAATCAGCCCCAGCATTTT. Looking up the rest from reference TRBV9 and TRBJ1-5 gives the full variable domain: DSGVTQTPKHLITATGQRVTLRCSPRSGDLSVYWYQQSLDQGLQFLIQYYNGEERAKGNILERFSAQQFPDLHSELNLSSLELGDSALYFCASSVAGVNQPQHFGDGTRLSIL.